This T cell receptor beta chain appears in the sequencing data of a study of blood T cell repertoires in COVID-19. Turning to the study itself: Nucleic acid was either cDNA or gDNA, and it came from T cells, B-cell-depleted T cells, or PBMCs.

CDR1 and CDR2 from the germline V gene are SGHVS and FQNEAQ. The CDR3 covers 14 residues. Trimming removed 1 base at V and 1 base at J, with 8 bases between. Source study methods: Amplification of reference gene primers provided the estimated nucleated cell counts. Profiling relied on immunoSEQ multiplex PCR, and the TCRdb table lists in-frame clones only, not all of them. V, J and clone size were drawn from that table, and D and trimming were deduced from the DNA. The sample carries under 250,000 clones, about nine tenths recorded once. The sequence was collected from a man aged 60-69 years who had recovered from COVID-19. Material for sequencing was peripheral blood. The chain has TRBV7-8 and TRBJ2-7; D gene uncertain. CDR3 amino acids: CASSLVLSSYEQYF. CDR3 nucleotide sequence: TGTGCCAGCAGCTTAGTATTGAGTTCCTACGAGCAGTACTTC.